What follows describes a single T cell receptor beta chain. The data were taken from a study of blood T cell repertoires in COVID-19. As for the study in general: PBMCs, B-cell-depleted T cells, or T cells provided the cDNA or gDNA that made up the material.

Original handling: Estimation of nucleated cell counts relied on the amplification of reference gene primers. The data were produced by immunoSEQ multiplex PCR, yet TCRdb's version contains in-frame clones alone and is incomplete. That table furnishes V, J and clone size, whereas the DNA furnished D and trimming. Of roughly 220,000 clones listed, approximately 86% are singletons. This CDR3 has 17 residues. V was cut by 3 bases and J by 5 bases, with 20 bases left in between. Germline-derived CDR1 and CDR2 are SGHAT and FQNNGV. The sequenced sample was peripheral blood. The clonotype was recovered from a woman in her forties or fifties with COVID-19, enrolled during active disease. V is TRBV11-2 and J is TRBJ2-1; possible D gene TRBD2, 5 bases. The CDR3 DNA sequence: TGTGCCAGCAGCTTTAGTACCTTTGGAGGATACCACAATGAGCAGTTCTTC. Encoded protein: CASSFSTFGGYHNEQFF.